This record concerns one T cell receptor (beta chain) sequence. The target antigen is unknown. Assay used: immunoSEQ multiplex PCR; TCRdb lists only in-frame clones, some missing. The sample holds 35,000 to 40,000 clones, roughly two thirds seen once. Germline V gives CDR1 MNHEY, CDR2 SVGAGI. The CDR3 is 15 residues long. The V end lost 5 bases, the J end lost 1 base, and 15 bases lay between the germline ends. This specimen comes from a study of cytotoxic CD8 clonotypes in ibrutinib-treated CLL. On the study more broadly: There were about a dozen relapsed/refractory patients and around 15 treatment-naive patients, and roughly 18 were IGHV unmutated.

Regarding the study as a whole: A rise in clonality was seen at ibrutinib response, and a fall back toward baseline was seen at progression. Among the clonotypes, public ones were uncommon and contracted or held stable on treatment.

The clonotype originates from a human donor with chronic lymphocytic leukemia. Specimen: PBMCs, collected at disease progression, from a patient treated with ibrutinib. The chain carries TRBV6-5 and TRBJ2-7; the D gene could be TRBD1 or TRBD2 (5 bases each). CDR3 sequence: CASSPGTEPSYEQYF. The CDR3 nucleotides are TGTGCCAGCAGTCCCGGGACGGAGCCTTCCTACGAGCAGTACTTC.